The TCR beta chain under discussion was sequenced for a study of T cells expressing NK-cell markers. Turning to the study itself: Seven HCMV-seropositive donors and one seronegative donor made up the eight sequenced donors. Study-level points and caveats: Roughly six donors showed dominant NKG2C+ clonotypes comprising roughly 1.0-7.0% of their CD8+ T cells.

Worth noting for this clonotype: Its antigen is unknown.

Looked up from germline, CDR1 is KGHSH and CDR2 is LQKENI. The CDR3 sequence is 11 residues long. Making the TCR beta cDNA relied on 5'RACE template switching with UMIs. After re-calling the 5' RACE reads, TCRdb lists one entry per CDR3 protein, DNA absent. There are 150,000 to 200,000 distinct CDR3 sequences in the sample, with 20% to 25% held by the top ten. The source material was blood T cells: a sorted CD56 or NKG2C T cell subset, CD4+ or CD8+ T cells, or bulk PBMC T cells (not recorded which). The chain recombines TRBV18 with TRBJ2-3. The source is a man aged 18-70 years in good health. The CDR3 loop reads CASSPGVTQYF.